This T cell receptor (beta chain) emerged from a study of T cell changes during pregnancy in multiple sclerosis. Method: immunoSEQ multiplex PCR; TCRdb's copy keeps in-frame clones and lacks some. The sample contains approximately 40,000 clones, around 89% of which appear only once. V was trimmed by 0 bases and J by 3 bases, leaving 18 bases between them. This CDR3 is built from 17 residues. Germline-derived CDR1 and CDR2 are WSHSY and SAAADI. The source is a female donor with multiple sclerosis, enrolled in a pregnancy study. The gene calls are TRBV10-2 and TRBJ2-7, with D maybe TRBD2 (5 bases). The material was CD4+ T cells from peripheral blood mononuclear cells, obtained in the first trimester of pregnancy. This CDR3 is CASSESRPLLGYYEQYF. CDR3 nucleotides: TGCGCCAGCAGTGAGTCTCGACCACTACTAGGTTACTACGAGCAGTACTTC.